This entry is about one TCR beta chain. Its cognate antigen has yet to be identified. The sample holds no much larger clone one base away, and base qualities are not on file. The immunoSEQ Assay, a bias-controlled multiplex PCR, was used to amplify TCRbeta CDR3 regions from genomic DNA. In the source study's methods: The number of nucleated cells in each sample was estimated by amplification of reference gene primers within the assay. Sequence reads were collapsed and filtered to measure the absolute abundance of every unique TCRbeta CDR3 rearrangement. For each sample, productive Simpson clonality was calculated as the square root of Simpson's diversity index across productive rearrangements. TCRdb mirrors the immuneACCESS table, restricted to in-frame sequences. Some clones are absent from its copies; in checked studies, under half trace to an unresolved V gene, and the reason for the others is unknown. V and J calls plus clone size are reproduced from that table; the DNA served to infer D and trimming. The sample has some 390,000 clones on record, 89% of them singletons. Of the sample, 1.7% is held by the ten largest clones.

Spanning cysteine to phenylalanine, the CDR3 consists of 13 amino acids. The retained sequence is limited to the CDR3, 39 bases, with the frame set at the first base. V is shortened by 6 bases, J by 12 bases, and the region joining them spans 15 bases. From the germline V gene, CDR1 is LGHNT and CDR2 is FRNRAP. The sample comes from a study of blood T cell repertoires in COVID-19 (dated by TCRdb to 2018 to 2020). For the study in its entirety: Collaborator samples came from the United States, Italy and Spain and covered acute and convalescent phases of COVID-19. Samples were obtained from the ongoing ImmuneRACE study (first 160 participants) and from about 1,300 subjects provided by 6 global collaborators. The repertoires were made available in a free public database intended to serve as a resource for research on the immune response to SARS-CoV-2. The material from the prospective study consisted of cDNA or gDNA derived from T cells, B-cell-depleted T cells, or PBMCs. Nearly every sample came with metadata listing a de-identified subject ID, COVID-19 status, age in years and sex. Subjects who had been exposed to COVID-19, were actively infected with it, or had recovered from it provided the deeply sampled blood TCRbeta repertoires that made up the dataset. Where HLA class I and class II types were available, the types were taken from metadata supplied by the sample provider, not from assay-based typing.

The investigation overall reported the following: How much clinical and demographic metadata was included differed by source and by participant, and the metadata was provided uncurated.

Participants in the prospective study were aged about 18 to 95 years, lived in some 24 United States geographic areas, and enrolled through a virtual design. In the prospective study, participants were assigned to cohorts based on the clinical history participants reported in a screening survey and a study questionnaire. For ImmuneRACE Cohort 3, a participant was defined as recovered based on two consecutive negative NP/OP PCR tests, clearance by a healthcare professional, or resolution of symptoms. Each participant in the prospective study had whole blood, serum and a nasopharyngeal or oropharyngeal swab collected by mobile phlebotomists. Additional blood draws and questionnaires over an approximately 2-month period could optionally be provided by prospective study participants. Before DNA extraction, prospective study blood samples were shipped either frozen or at room temperature.

The sample taken for sequencing was PBMCs or T cells enriched from blood (not recorded which). The receptor's source is a woman in her twenties or thirties who had recovered from COVID-19. Recombination joined TRBV12-5 with TRBJ1-6, with the D gene uncertain. CDR3 region: CASGPPRGEPLHF. Here is the DNA: TGTGCTAGTGGCCCTCCCCGGGGAGAACCCCTCCACTTT.